These 6 T cell receptor beta chains were all obtained from the same sample, sequenced in a study of cytomegalovirus exposure and HLA in healthy donors. PCR used 60 Vbeta primers and 13 Jbeta primers. This table comes from immunoSEQ multiplex PCR, and its TCRdb copy is limited to in-frame clones, with some not included. The data hold some 150,000 clones, with about 80% observed a single time. Sequencing used PBMCs. The source is a woman in her 50s in good health and CMV-seronegative.

A few counts support this clone. The V gene is TRBV15, the J gene TRBJ1-1; D might be TRBD1 (6 bases). This CDR3 has 14 amino acids. V dropped 6 bases and J dropped 1 base, with 12 bases sitting between them. Germline CDR1 is LNHNV and CDR2 is YYDKDF (reference sequence). This CDR3 is CATSRTASNTEAFF. The CDR3 region has the DNA TGTGCCACCAGTAGGACAGCTTCGAACACTGAAGCTTTCTTT.

CDR3 DNA sequence: TGTGCCAGCAGCGTAGAGCCCAGGTCGTGGCAGGGGGGCTCCTACGAGCAGTACTTC. Its protein product is CASSVEPRSWQGGSYEQYF. This chain joins TRBV9 and TRBJ2-7; TRBD1 is a possible D gene (7 bases). The CDR3 is made up of 19 amino acids. Looked up from germline, CDR1 is SGDLS and CDR2 is YYNGEE. Trimming took 0 bases from V and 0 from J, leaving 22 bases between them.

CDR3 in amino acids: CASSLRHTGANVLTF. In DNA form, the CDR3 reads TGTGCCAGCAGCTTGCGTCACACCGGGGCCAACGTCCTGACTTTC. The J gene is TRBJ2-6, the V gene TRBV5-5; D is ambiguous. V was pared by 1 base and J by 4 bases, with 9 bases between. Germline V gene data show CDR1 as SGHKS and CDR2 as YYEKEE (reference sequence). This CDR3 region has 15 residues.

The chain carries TRBV27 and TRBJ2-3; tentatively, D is TRBD1 (6 bases). Trimming took off 8 bases at V and 4 bases at J, with 19 bases between the two ends. Germline assignment: CDR1 MNHEY and CDR2 SMNVEV (reference sequence). This CDR3 is built from 15 residues. The CDR3 here is CASCPEPRGSDTQYF. The CDR3 coding sequence is TGTGCCAGCTGTCCGGAACCCAGGGGATCAGATACGCAGTATTTT.

This chain links TRBV7-9 with TRBJ2-7; 7 nucleotides agree with TRBD1. The germline V gene has CDR1 SEHNR and CDR2 FQNEAQ (reference sequence). The CDR3 runs 14 residues. V dropped 4 bases and J dropped 7; count of bases not matched to a gene: 10. CDR3 nucleotide sequence: TGTGCCAGCAGCTACCCGGGACAGACTACGGAGCAGTACTTC. Protein: CASSYPGQTTEQYF.

This clone turned up a few times. The chain has TRBV9 and TRBJ1-1; tentatively, D is TRBD1 (5 bases). The V end was cut by 0 bases, the J end by 4 bases, with 13 bases between. Germline V gene data show CDR1 as SGDLS and CDR2 as YYNGEE. CDR3 size: 15 residues. CDR3 sequence (DNA): TGTGCCAGCAGCGTAGGGGGCCTCGTTGGCACTGAAGCTTTCTTT. This translates into CASSVGGLVGTEAFF.